The sequence of this TCR beta chain was determined in a study of blood T cell repertoires in COVID-19. Germline CDR1 reads SGHAT; CDR2 reads FQNNGV. Between the trimmed V and J ends, which lost 3 bases and 2 bases, there was a span of 7 bases. CDR3 length equals 13 residues. Method: immunoSEQ multiplex PCR; TCRdb's copy keeps in-frame clones and lacks some. Of roughly 80,000 clones in the sample, 88% are singletons; the top ten hold approximately 5%. Worth noting for this clone: In the same sample, other DNA sequences code for this CDR3.

The rearrangement joins TRBV11-2 to TRBJ1-1; D is uncertain. The source of this sequence is a man aged 45-65 years with active COVID-19. Sequencing was performed on peripheral blood. The CDR3 reads CASSFSGNTEAFF. The CDR3 nucleotides are TGTGCCAGCAGCTTTTCGGGTAACACTGAAGCTTTCTTT.